This TCR beta chain derives from a study of blood T cell repertoires in COVID-19. Whole-study context: From T cells, B-cell-depleted T cells, or PBMCs came the material, which was cDNA or gDNA.

Authors' data handling: Estimation of nucleated cell counts was performed using reference gene primer amplification. Sequencing used immunoSEQ multiplex PCR; TCRdb keeps in-frame clones, though not all of them. V, J and clone size are taken as reported in that table, and D and trimming were inferred from the DNA itself. The sample has some 330,000 clones; roughly 90% are singletons. Trimming left V 2 bases short and J 2 bases short, with 6 bases between. Looked up from germline, CDR1 is MNHEY and CDR2 is SVGAGI. The CDR3 spans 14 residues. Sequencing was carried out using PBMCs or T cells enriched from blood (not recorded which). The source of this sequence is a woman aged 30 to 39 who had recovered from COVID-19. This chain connects TRBV6-5 to TRBJ2-2; D is ambiguous. The CDR3 loop reads CASSYVHNTGELFF. The CDR3 nucleotides are TGTGCCAGCAGTTACGTCCATAACACCGGGGAGCTGTTTTTT.